This TCR beta chain is drawn from a study of OX40 agonist ivuxolimab in advanced cancers. Across the whole study: An anti-OX40 (CD134) antibody with agonistic activity, ivuxolimab, was administered to patients. Study-level points and caveats: There were, on average, more expanded clones in CD8+ T cells than in CD4+. Certain nonresponding patients likewise had low normalized T-cell clonal expansion.

This table comes from immunoSEQ multiplex PCR, and its TCRdb copy is limited to in-frame clones, with some not included. Of some 68,000 clones in the sample, roughly nine tenths are singletons; the top ten hold approximately 2.1%. Anyone with autoimmune disease history or systemic immunosuppression was excluded. Notes on this clone: Its matching antigen is unknown.

The length of the CDR3 is 13 residues. Germline V gene data show CDR1 as LNHDA and CDR2 as SQIVND (reference sequence). V gave up 3 bases and J gave up 5 bases, with 10 bases separating them. Sequencing used CD4+ or CD8+ T cells sorted from blood, obtained in a trial of the OX40 agonist ivuxolimab. This receptor was identified in an adult with an advanced solid tumor such as melanoma, head and neck, liver or kidney cancer. This chain connects TRBV19 to TRBJ2-5; no clear D gene. CDR3 sequence reads: CASSISTAETQYF. CDR3 nucleotides: TGTGCCAGTAGTATCAGTACGGCGGAGACCCAGTACTTC.